The 6 T cell receptor beta chains in this list originate from one sample, sequenced in a study of shared clonotypes between healthy human individuals. Here immunoSEQ multiplex PCR was the method, and the copy in TCRdb shows in-frame clones only, minus some. Found here are roughly 500,000 clones, more than 65% of them singletons; the top ten hold 10% to 15%. Sequenced input: PBMCs. The receptors were sampled from a woman in her thirties or forties in good health. Some clones in this sample may be carry-over from other donors' samples.

This chain joins TRBV11-2 and TRBJ2-7; 14 bases fit TRBD2. The V segment lost 4 bases and the J segment 4 bases; nucleotides outside the gene matches: 9. CDR1 and CDR2 (germline): SGHAT, FQNNGV. This CDR3 comprises 17 residues. CDR3 amino acids: CASSSPRLAGGRYEQYF. CDR3 in DNA: TGTGCCAGCAGCTCGCCCCGACTAGCGGGAGGGAGGTACGAGCAGTACTTC.

The chain joins TRBV4-1 to TRBJ2-2; TRBD2 is a possible D gene (5 bases). The CDR3 has 16 amino acids. The ends were cut back, 0 bases at V and 1 base at J, with 9 bases in the middle. Germline-derived CDR1 and CDR2 are MGHRA and YSYEKL. Here the CDR3 reads CASSQEKRLNTGELFF. CDR3 in DNA: TGCGCCAGCAGCCAAGAAAAGCGGCTGAACACCGGGGAGCTGTTTTTT.

The chain carries TRBV11-2 and TRBJ2-2; 7 bases align to TRBD1. Germline CDR1 SGHAT, CDR2 FQNNGV. With V trimmed by 5 bases and J by 3 bases, 6 bases remained unmatched. CDR3 size: 15 residues. CDR3 sequence reads: CASSPDRAHTGELFF. Written as DNA, the CDR3 is TGTGCCAGCAGCCCCGACAGGGCCCACACCGGGGAGCTGTTTTTT.

The chain recombines TRBV5-6 with TRBJ2-7; D perhaps matches TRBD2 (6 bases). This CDR3 contains 14 residues. Trimming shortened V by 7 bases and J by 0 bases, and 14 bases separated the two germline ends. Germline CDR1 SGHDT, CDR2 YYEEEE. For the CDR3, the DNA is TGTGCCAGCGAGAGGGTCGGGAGCTCCTACGAGCAGTACTTC. Its protein product is CASERVGSSYEQYF.

This clone is a singleton in its sample. The chain uses TRBV29-1 and TRBJ2-7, with no clear D. The CDR3 is 10 amino acids. In germline, CDR1 is SQVTM, CDR2 ANQGSEA. V lost 4 bases and J lost 3, with 4 bases in between. The CDR3 sequence is CSVVSYEQYF. The CDR3 DNA follows: TGCAGCGTTGTTAGCTACGAGCAGTACTTC.

The chain has TRBV13 and TRBJ1-2; D not resolved. V lost 2 bases and J 5 bases, leaving 9 bases between the germline ends. CDR3 length equals 13 residues. Germline CDR1 and CDR2: PRHDT and FYEKMQ (reference sequence). Written as DNA, the CDR3 is TGTGCCAGCAGCTTAATCTCTGGGTATGGCTACACCTTC. Protein: CASSLISGYGYTF.